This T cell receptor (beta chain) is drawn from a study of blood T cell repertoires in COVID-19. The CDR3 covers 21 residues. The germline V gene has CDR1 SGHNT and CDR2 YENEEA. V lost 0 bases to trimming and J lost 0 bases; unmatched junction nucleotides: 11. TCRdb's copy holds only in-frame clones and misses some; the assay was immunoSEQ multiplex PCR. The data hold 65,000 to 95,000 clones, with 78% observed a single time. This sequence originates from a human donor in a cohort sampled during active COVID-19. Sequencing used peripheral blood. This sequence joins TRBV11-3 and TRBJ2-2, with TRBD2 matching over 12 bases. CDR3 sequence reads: CASSLERLAGVEAANTGELFF. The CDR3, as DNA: TGTGCCAGCAGCTTAGAACGACTAGCGGGAGTTGAAGCCGCGAACACCGGGGAGCTGTTTTTT.